One TCR beta chain is described in this entry. Its specific antigen is unknown. No much larger clonotype is one base removed from it; base qualities were not supplied. The sample originates from a study of shared clonotypes between healthy human individuals (dated by TCRdb to between 2020 and 2021). Looking at the study overall: Two women and a few men aged 18 to 49 years were included in the cohort. Per donor, three plates each were used for CD4 naive and CD4 memory, two for CD8 naive, and one for CD8 memory. To estimate repertoire size and how much clonotype sharing occurs between individuals, the study deeply sequenced the blood TCR repertoires of about five healthy adults. Libraries were prepared and TCR repertoires were sequenced by different laboratories using diverse techniques, in order to increase sequencing depth and limit assay-specific biases. Leukapheresis yielded between about 0.85 and 10 billion PBMCs per donor. Study-level results and caveats: When a few donors were compared, the shared fraction of clonotypes was around 5% for naive CD4, around 3.5% for naive CD8, 2% to 2.5% for memory CD4, and roughly 0.4% for memory CD8. Larger estimated clonotype richness was generally found for naive subsets than for memory subsets. Incomplete sequencing was indicated by rarefaction of sorted-subset datasets, despite the large sequencing depth. Because the study included a small number of donors, the genetic and exposure-history diversity represented was limited. Based on pairwise subsampling, the degree of clonotype sharing among donors was expected to be affected by sequencing depth. Higher generation probabilities were observed for clonotypes shared by all four sorted-subset donors than for non-shared clonotypes. Only blood was sampled, and tissue TCR repertoires likely differ from those in blood.

The donors were healthy, HIV-negative adults who had no recently reported acute infections or vaccinations. Every donor was a Caucasian adult residing in Nashville, Tennessee, USA. CD4+ T cells were enriched by magnetic negative selection, after which naive cells were positively selected on CD45RA and the negative fraction was taken as the memory subset. Blood was obtained by leukapheresis, after which PBMCs were separated by Ficoll-Histopaque density gradient centrifugation and cryopreserved in liquid nitrogen vapor phase. Analytical flow cytometry was used to check the purity and quantity of each magnetically sorted T cell population. From each sorted fraction, genomic DNA was isolated and quantified by UV absorbance on a Nanodrop 2000c. TCR CDR3 regions were amplified from genomic DNA by multiplex PCR using the deep immunoSEQ assay. For each cell subset, the extracted genomic DNA was distributed evenly across all wells of several immunoSEQ 96-well plates, and each plate served as one replicate. For sorted subsets, around 0.2 ug of genomic DNA, equivalent to tens of thousands of T cell genomes, went into each replicate PCR. The purified libraries were quantified using a Qubit 3.0 fluorometer, sized with a Bioanalyzer 2100, and then quantified again using the KAPA Library Quantification kit. Every immunoSEQ 96-well plate was sequenced on a separate single-read 150-cycle Illumina NextSeq 550 flow cell. As for the authors' bioinformatics: Because the immunoSEQ output held only junctional sequences and lacked quality scores, the filtering could not match the filtering applied to full-length reads. To assign V/J genes and CDR3, sequences were annotated using PyIR, a Python wrapper for IgBLAST v1.9, with IMGT germline references. Reads with weak V/J assignments (E-value above 1e-6), missing CDR3, stop codons, out-of-frame junctions, or ambiguous translated residues were removed. V3J clonotypes were defined as sequences sharing the same inferred V gene, J gene, and CDR3 amino acid sequence. Percentage overlap between repertoires was computed as shared unique clonotypes divided by the size of the smaller repertoire. Three approaches were used to assess repertoire richness: RTK rarefaction, the Chao1 estimator, and Recon v2.1 estimates of unobserved clonotypes. OLGA was used to compute generation probabilities for all TCRbeta clonotypes that the gDNA method yielded from several donors. TCRdb holds this immuneACCESS table with in-frame rearrangements only. Some clones are missing; in checked studies, unresolved V genes explain under half, and the rest has no known cause. That table is the source of V, J and clone size, and D and trimming were worked out from the DNA. The sample table contains hundreds of thousands of clones; only one count was recorded for roughly 70% of them. The ten largest clonotypes hold about 1.7% of the sample.

Its CDR3 holds 14 amino acids, cysteine through phenylalanine. CDR3 DNA is the only sequence kept; it has 42 bases, read in frame from the first base. Sequenced: memory CD4+ T cells sorted from blood. Reading the label with the study, this specimen's cell subset or site is: CD45RA-negative fraction. The rearrangement joined TRBV21-1 to TRBJ2-5; TRBD1, the D gene given by the table, was not confirmed from the DNA. TRBV21-1 is assigned pseudogene status. This sequence originates from a woman aged 25 to 39 in good health. The DNA sequence is TGTGCCAGCATCCCGACAGGGGGCTGGGAGACCCAGTACTTC. This codes for CASIPTGGWETQYF.